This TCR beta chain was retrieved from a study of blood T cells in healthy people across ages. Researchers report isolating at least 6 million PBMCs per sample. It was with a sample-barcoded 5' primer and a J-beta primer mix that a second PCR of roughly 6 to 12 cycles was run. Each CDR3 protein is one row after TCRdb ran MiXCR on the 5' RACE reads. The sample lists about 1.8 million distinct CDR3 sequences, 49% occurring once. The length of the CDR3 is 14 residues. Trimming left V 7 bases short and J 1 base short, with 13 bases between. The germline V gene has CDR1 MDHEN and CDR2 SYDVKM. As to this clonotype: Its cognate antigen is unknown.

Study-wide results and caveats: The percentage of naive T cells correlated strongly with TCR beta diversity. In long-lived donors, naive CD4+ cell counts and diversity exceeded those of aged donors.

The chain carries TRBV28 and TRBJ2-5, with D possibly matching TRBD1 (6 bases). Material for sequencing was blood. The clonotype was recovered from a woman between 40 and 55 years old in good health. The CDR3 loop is CASTYRVAQETQYF. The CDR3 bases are TGTGCCAGCACCTACAGGGTTGCCCAAGAGACCCAGTACTTC.